A selection of T cell receptor beta chains follows, all from one sample in a study of blood T cell repertoires in COVID-19. Repertoires were generated with immunoSEQ multiplex PCR, while TCRdb's copy carries only in-frame clones and drops some. The sample includes some 190,000 clones, less than 90% of them seen just once. Sequenced sample: peripheral blood. Receptor source: a human donor in a cohort sampled during active COVID-19. Both conserved end residues are part of each CDR3. D genes are given only for firm matches. Rows may omit the clone size; those that give it use once, few, many or a size class.

d_gene: NA
v_gene: TRBV14
abundance: NA
j_gene: TRBJ1-1
CDR3nt: TGTGCCAGCAGCCGCGGCTTGCGGGGGACTGAAGCTTTCTTT
CDR3aa: CASSRGLRGTEAFF

d_gene: NA
v_gene: TRBV7-9
abundance: NA
j_gene: TRBJ2-1
CDR3nt: TGTGCCAGCAGTTTTAGAGAACGCGATGAGCAGTTCTTC
CDR3aa: CASSFRERDEQFF

d_gene: NA
v_gene: TRBV13
abundance: few
j_gene: TRBJ1-3
CDR3nt: TGTGCCAGCAGCACTAGGGGTCGACAGGCCTCTGGAAACACCATATATTTT
CDR3aa: CASSTRGRQASGNTIYF

d_gene: TRBD1
v_gene: TRBV7-9
abundance: NA
j_gene: TRBJ1-2
CDR3nt: TGTGCCAGCAGCTTAAAGGACAGGCCTCGGGATGGCTACACCTTC
CDR3aa: CASSLKDRPRDGYTF

d_gene: TRBD1
v_gene: TRBV5-1
abundance: NA
j_gene: TRBJ2-2
CDR3nt: TGCGCCAGCAGCGCAAGGACAGGGTATGGCGGGGAGCTGTTTTTT
CDR3aa: CASSARTGYGGELFF

d_gene: TRBD1
v_gene: TRBV7-2
abundance: NA
j_gene: TRBJ1-2
CDR3nt: TGTGCCAGCAGCTTAGCGCTGAGGGGGCGAGTTGGCTACACCTTC
CDR3aa: CASSLALRGRVGYTF

d_gene: TRBD2
v_gene: TRBV11-3
abundance: NA
j_gene: TRBJ2-2
CDR3nt: TGTGCCAGCAGCTCGGGCGCTAGCGGGGGGGAGCTGTTTTTT
CDR3aa: CASSSGASGGELFF

d_gene: NA
v_gene: TRBV9
abundance: NA
j_gene: TRBJ1-4
CDR3nt: TGTGCCAGCAGCATCGGGAAGGGCGGGCCAACTAATGAAAAACTGTTTTTT
CDR3aa: CASSIGKGGPTNEKLFF

d_gene: TRBD1
v_gene: TRBV27
abundance: NA
j_gene: TRBJ2-2
CDR3nt: TGTGCCAGCAGGGGGACAGGGGATTCGCGGGAGCTGTTTTTT
CDR3aa: CASRGTGDSRELFF

d_gene: NA
v_gene: TRBV12-5
abundance: NA
j_gene: TRBJ2-5
CDR3nt: TGTGCTAGTGCTGAGCAAGAGACCCAGTACTTC
CDR3aa: CASAEQETQYF

d_gene: NA
v_gene: TRBV19
abundance: few
j_gene: TRBJ2-1
CDR3nt: TGTGCCAGTAGTATTTATAATGAGCAGTTCTTC
CDR3aa: CASSIYNEQFF

d_gene: TRBD2
v_gene: TRBV5-6
abundance: NA
j_gene: TRBJ2-5
CDR3nt: TGTGCCAGCAAGACTAGCGGGGGGTCTCAAGAGACCCAGTACTTC
CDR3aa: CASKTSGGSQETQYF

d_gene: NA
v_gene: TRBV5-1
abundance: NA
j_gene: TRBJ2-3
CDR3nt: TGCGCCAGCAGCTTGACACAGGTCCCAGATACGCAGTATTTT
CDR3aa: CASSLTQVPDTQYF

d_gene: NA
v_gene: TRBV18
abundance: NA
j_gene: TRBJ1-4
CDR3nt: TGTGCCAGCTCACCAGGGCGTGGGACTAATGAAAAACTGTTTTTT
CDR3aa: CASSPGRGTNEKLFF

d_gene: NA
v_gene: TRBV27
abundance: once
j_gene: TRBJ1-1
CDR3nt: TGTGCCAGCCGCCGGGGTTCTGGGGGCGGCGTGGCTGAAGCTTTCTTT
CDR3aa: CASRRGSGGGVAEAFF

d_gene: TRBD1
v_gene: TRBV19
abundance: NA
j_gene: TRBJ2-1
CDR3nt: TGTGCCAGTACCCGTTGGACAGGCCCTTACAATGAGCAGTTCTTC
CDR3aa: CASTRWTGPYNEQFF

d_gene: NA
v_gene: TRBV6-6
abundance: NA
j_gene: TRBJ2-5
CDR3nt: TGTGCCAGCAGTTCGGGTTCTTGGACAGCGAAAGAGACCCAGTACTTC
CDR3aa: CASSSGSWTAKETQYF

d_gene: TRBD1
v_gene: TRBV5-5
abundance: NA
j_gene: TRBJ2-5
CDR3nt: TGTGCCAGCAGCCCCGACAGGGGTCGCGAGACCCAGTACTTC
CDR3aa: CASSPDRGRETQYF

d_gene: TRBD1
v_gene: TRBV28
abundance: NA
j_gene: TRBJ1-4
CDR3nt: TGTGCCAGCAGGGAAACACGCCCTGGGACAGGGACTAATGAAAAACTGTTTTTT
CDR3aa: CASRETRPGTGTNEKLFF

d_gene: TRBD1
v_gene: TRBV19
abundance: NA
j_gene: TRBJ2-7
CDR3nt: TGTGCCAGTAGTACTCGCGCTGGACAGGTCTACGAGCAGTACTTC
CDR3aa: CASSTRAGQVYEQYF

d_gene: NA
v_gene: TRBV30
abundance: NA
j_gene: TRBJ1-2
CDR3nt: TGTGCCTGGACCAGGACTGACCGATATGGCTACACCTTC
CDR3aa: CAWTRTDRYGYTF

d_gene: TRBD1
v_gene: TRBV10-3
abundance: once
j_gene: TRBJ2-3
CDR3nt: TGTGCCATCAGTAGACAGGGGGCGTCCACAGATACGCAGTATTTT
CDR3aa: CAISRQGASTDTQYF

d_gene: NA
v_gene: TRBV30
abundance: NA
j_gene: TRBJ2-7
CDR3nt: TGTGCCTCATACAGGGTTCCTTCCCACGAGCAGTACTTC
CDR3aa: CASYRVPSHEQYF

d_gene: NA
v_gene: TRBV7-9
abundance: NA
j_gene: TRBJ1-4
CDR3nt: TGTGCCAGCAGCTTAGTGAGGGGGTTGACTAATGAAAAACTGTTTTTT
CDR3aa: CASSLVRGLTNEKLFF

d_gene: TRBD1
v_gene: TRBV24-1
abundance: few
j_gene: TRBJ1-5
CDR3nt: TGTGCCAAGGCCTTTCCACCGGGACAGGGGTTATCACCGTCAGGTCAGCCCCAGCATTTT
CDR3aa: CAKAFPPGQGLSPSGQPQHF

d_gene: TRBD1
v_gene: TRBV7-9
abundance: NA
j_gene: TRBJ1-1
CDR3nt: TGTGCCAGCAGCTCAAACCAGGGGGCGCGAATAGGCACTGAAGCTTTCTTT
CDR3aa: CASSSNQGARIGTEAFF

d_gene: NA
v_gene: TRBV27
abundance: NA
j_gene: TRBJ1-2
CDR3nt: TGTGCCAGCAGTCCTCTAAGAACGGACACCTATGGCTACACCTTC
CDR3aa: CASSPLRTDTYGYTF

d_gene: TRBD1
v_gene: TRBV11-2
abundance: few
j_gene: TRBJ1-6
CDR3nt: TGTGCCAGCAGCTTGACAGGGAACAACTCACCCCTCCACTTT
CDR3aa: CASSLTGNNSPLHF

d_gene: TRBD1
v_gene: TRBV12-5
abundance: once
j_gene: TRBJ1-4
CDR3nt: TGTGCTAGTGGTTTGGGGACAGGGGGCAGCGTTAATGAAAAACTGTTTTTT
CDR3aa: CASGLGTGGSVNEKLFF

d_gene: NA
v_gene: TRBV11-2
abundance: NA
j_gene: TRBJ2-3
CDR3nt: TGTGCCAGCAGACGAGAGGCCAGGGTAACAGATACGCAGTATTTT
CDR3aa: CASRREARVTDTQYF

d_gene: TRBD2
v_gene: TRBV19
abundance: NA
j_gene: TRBJ2-3
CDR3nt: TGTGCCAGTACGCCAAAGCGGGAGGGCCGAGATACGCAGTATTTT
CDR3aa: CASTPKREGRDTQYF

d_gene: TRBD2
v_gene: TRBV5-1
abundance: few
j_gene: TRBJ2-5
CDR3nt: TGCGCCAGCAGAAATGGACTAGCGGGGGACCAAGAGACCCAGTACTTC
CDR3aa: CASRNGLAGDQETQYF

d_gene: NA
v_gene: TRBV6-5
abundance: NA
j_gene: TRBJ2-5
CDR3nt: TGTGCCAGCAGTTCAGACAGGGTGGGGGGCCAAGAGACCCAGTACTTC
CDR3aa: CASSSDRVGGQETQYF

d_gene: TRBD1
v_gene: TRBV4-1
abundance: NA
j_gene: TRBJ2-7
CDR3nt: TGCGCCAGCAGCCAAGGAATGACAGGGCAATCGGTCTCCTACGAGCAGTACTTC
CDR3aa: CASSQGMTGQSVSYEQYF

d_gene: NA
v_gene: TRBV5-1
abundance: NA
j_gene: TRBJ2-2
CDR3nt: TGCGCCAGCAGCTTCCCGAGAGGCGACCTAAACACCGGGGAGCTGTTTTTT
CDR3aa: CASSFPRGDLNTGELFF

d_gene: NA
v_gene: TRBV2
abundance: NA
j_gene: TRBJ1-2
CDR3nt: TGTGCCAGCAGTGAAGGCAGGGGTCATGGCTACACCTTC
CDR3aa: CASSEGRGHGYTF

d_gene: NA
v_gene: TRBV19
abundance: NA
j_gene: TRBJ1-4
CDR3nt: TGTGCCAGTAGCGCCACAGGGCGGATATATGAAAAACTGTTTTTT
CDR3aa: CASSATGRIYEKLFF

d_gene: TRBD1
v_gene: TRBV5-1
abundance: NA
j_gene: TRBJ2-3
CDR3nt: TGCGCCAGCAGCATGGGGGACAGGACTGCAGATACGCAGTATTTT
CDR3aa: CASSMGDRTADTQYF

d_gene: TRBD1
v_gene: TRBV18
abundance: NA
j_gene: TRBJ1-1
CDR3nt: TGTGCCAGCTCACCCGGACAGGAGATAAACACTGAAGCTTTCTTT
CDR3aa: CASSPGQEINTEAFF

d_gene: NA
v_gene: TRBV19
abundance: NA
j_gene: TRBJ1-5
CDR3nt: TGTGCCAGTAGTATTCGGCAGGGCATTAATCAGCCCCAGCATTTT
CDR3aa: CASSIRQGINQPQHF

d_gene: TRBD1
v_gene: TRBV28
abundance: NA
j_gene: TRBJ1-5
CDR3nt: TGTGCCAGCAGTCCATTGACAGGGGATCAGCCCCAGCATTTT
CDR3aa: CASSPLTGDQPQHF

d_gene: NA
v_gene: TRBV7-2
abundance: NA
j_gene: TRBJ2-7
CDR3nt: TGTGCCAGCAGCTTAGTAGGGGGGGGGCGGGAGATAGGCTTC
CDR3aa: CASSLVGGGREIGF